The next 2 T cell receptor beta chains were all read from a single sample in a study of T cell responses to AZD1222 COVID-19 vaccine. The table came from immunoSEQ multiplex PCR; TCRdb's copy has only in-frame clones and leaves some out. The top ten hold approximately 25% of the sample, which has tens of thousands of clones, more than 60% seen once. Here the sequenced sample was peripheral blood, taken 28 days after the second dose of the MenACWY control vaccine. Source of these receptors: an adult who received the MenACWY meningococcal vaccine as a control.

This chain joins TRBV19 and TRBJ1-6; 7 bases map to TRBD1. With V trimmed by 6 bases and J by 10 bases, 6 bases remained unmatched. Per germline, CDR1 LNHDA and CDR2 SQIVND (reference sequence). The CDR3 is 13 residues long. The CDR3 bases are TGTGCCAGTAGCAGGGGGGTAAGCTCACCCCTCCACTTT. The encoded protein is CASSRGVSSPLHF.

The chain uses TRBV19 and TRBJ1-1; weak D call: TRBD1 (5 bases). Trimming pared 6 bases from V and 4 bases from J, leaving 27 bases between. CDR1 is LNHDA, CDR2 SQIVND, per germline (reference sequence). CDR3 size: 18 residues. CDR3 nucleotides: TGTGCCAGTAGCTATGAGGGCCTTAGAGGGGTTGTACGCACTGAAGCTTTCTTT. This sequence encodes CASSYEGLRGVVRTEAFF. The complete variable domain, with remaining parts taken from reference TRBV19 and TRBJ1-1, reads DGGITQSPKYLFRKEGQNVTLSCEQNLNHDAMYWYRQDPGQGLRLIYYSQIVNDFQKGDIAEGYSVSREKKESFPLTVTSAQKNPTAFYLCASSYEGLRGVVRTEAFFGQGTRLTVV.